The clone carrying this TCR beta chain was counted at least ten times. Its antigen is still unknown. Trimming stripped 4 bases from V and 3 bases from J, with 10 bases between. Per germline, CDR1 SGHVS and CDR2 FQNEAQ. The CDR3 spans 13 residues. The source of the sample is a study of Graves' ophthalmopathy and Graves' hyperthyroidism. Amplifying from RNA transcripts, the study obtained TCR beta CDR3 regions. An initial RT-PCR round employing HTBI primers preceded a second-round multiplex PCR. TCRdb used MiXCR to reprocess the multiplex PCR reads, holding one entry per CDR3 protein. This sample has more than 1,000,000 distinct CDR3 sequences, with about two fifths found just once. Whole-study results and caveats: Most expanded clonotypes from thyroid (those above 0.001 frequency) were also found in blood.

This sequence was found in an adult man with Graves' hyperthyroidism. The sequenced sample was peripheral blood or thyroid tissue (not recorded which). The V and J genes are TRBV7-8 and TRBJ2-7; D remains ambiguous. The CDR3 DNA is TGTGCCAGCAGCTCCCTTCGACTCTACGAGCAGTACTTC. Protein product: CASSSLRLYEQYF.